The 15 T cell receptor beta chains given below trace back to one sample, sequenced in a study of blood T cells in healthy people across ages. Using a J-beta primer mix together with a sample-barcoded 5' primer, a second PCR was run for about 7 to 12 cycles. Via MiXCR, TCRdb re-called the 5' RACE reads, giving one row per CDR3 protein. Found here are about 1.1 million distinct CDR3 sequences, 35% to 40% of them singletons; the top ten hold under 15%. The sample comprised blood. Receptors originate from a man aged 18 to 29 in good health.

This chain uses TRBV7-2 with TRBJ2-5; the D gene is possibly TRBD2 (5 bases). Matching the DNA end better, TRBJ2-7 makes the J call doubtful. This CDR3 region has 13 residues. CDR1 is SGHTA and CDR2 is FQGNSA in the germline V gene. CDR3 region: CASSPYRTAEQYF. The CDR3, as DNA: TGTGCCAGCAGCCCCTATCGGACTGCCGAGCAGTACTTC.

V usage is TRBV5-1 and J usage is TRBJ1-1; D is unresolved. CDR1 is SGHRS, CDR2 YFSETQ, per germline. The CDR3 consists of 14 residues. Trimming took off 3 bases at V and 6 bases at J, with 15 bases between the two ends. The CDR3: CASSSDRGFAEAFF. CDR3 DNA: TGCGCCAGCAGCTCGGACCGGGGATTCGCTGAAGCTTTCTTT.

The chain recombines TRBV4-3 with TRBJ2-1, with D hard to call. The CDR3 totals 16 residues. V gave up 0 bases and J gave up 5 bases, with 14 bases separating them. Germline CDR1 LGHNA, CDR2 YSLEER. The CDR3 protein is CASSQERNSRDNEQFF. DNA for the CDR3: TGCGCCAGCAGCCAAGAGCGAAACAGTCGGGACAATGAGCAGTTCTTC.

The rearrangement joins TRBV18 to TRBJ1-2, with D perhaps TRBD1 (6 bases). CDR1 KGHSH and CDR2 LQKENI come from the germline V gene. V dropped 2 bases and J dropped 4 bases, with 14 bases sitting between them. The CDR3 spans 15 residues. The CDR3 protein is CASSPERGEGYGYTF. In DNA, the CDR3 is TGTGCCAGCTCACCAGAAAGGGGGGAAGGCTATGGCTACACCTTC.

This clonotype was observed many times. The chain joins TRBV10-3 to TRBJ2-7; 9 bases are a match to TRBD2. The CDR3 consists of 17 residues. After removal of 4 bases from V and 2 bases from J, the junction contained 12 bases not matched to a gene. CDR1 ENHRY and CDR2 SYGVKD come from the germline V gene. The CDR3 sequence: CAISVSLAGSRTYEQYF. The CDR3 bases are TGTGCCATCAGTGTGAGTCTAGCGGGGTCACGAACCTACGAGCAGTACTTC.

The chain combines TRBV27 with TRBJ1-2, with 9 bases identical to TRBD1. The junction had 9 bases not matched to a gene; V was cut back by 6 bases and J by 4 bases. CDR1 MNHEY and CDR2 SMNVEV come from the germline V gene (reference sequence). CDR3 size: 15 residues. CDR3 sequence (DNA): TGTGCCAGCAGAAGGACAGGGGCGGACCTCTATGGCTACACCTTC. Translating gives CASRRTGADLYGYTF.

Only a few counts were recorded for this clonotype. The genes are TRBV20-1 and TRBJ1-5; D unresolved. The CDR3 sequence is 15 residues long. Germline loops: CDR1 DFQATT, CDR2 SNEGSKA (reference sequence). Between the trimmed V and J ends, which lost 4 bases and 0 bases, there was a span of 13 bases. The chain's CDR3 is CSATGVPYSNQPQHF. CDR3 DNA sequence: TGCAGTGCTACCGGGGTCCCGTATAGCAATCAGCCCCAGCATTTT.

This clonotype was found a few times. The chain links TRBV3-1 to TRBJ1-1, with 8 bases lining up with TRBD1. V lost 3 bases and J lost 4; bases outside the gene matches: 4. Germline CDR1 is LGHDT and CDR2 is YNNKEL (reference sequence). CDR3 length equals 14 residues. The CDR3 sequence is CASSQTGQVTEAFF. The CDR3 DNA follows: TGTGCCAGCAGCCAGACGGGACAGGTCACTGAAGCTTTCTTT. The whole variable domain, remainder taken from reference TRBV3-1 and TRBJ1-1, is DTAVSQTPKYLVTQMGNDKSIKCEQNLGHDTMYWYKQDSKKFLKIMFSYNNKELIINETVPNRFSPKSPDKAHLNLHINSLELGDSAVYFCASSQTGQVTEAFFGQGTRLTVV.

The sample holds a few counts of this clonotype. The chain combines TRBV4-1 with TRBJ2-7; D may be TRBD2 (5 bases). V lost 8 bases to trimming and J lost 0 bases, with 26 bases between them. From germline, CDR1 is MGHRA and CDR2 YSYEKL. This CDR3 region has 18 residues. The CDR3 spells CASPKRSGANISSYEQYF. CDR3 nucleotide sequence: TGCGCCAGCCCAAAGAGGAGCGGCGCCAACATAAGCTCCTACGAGCAGTACTTC.

The chain uses TRBV7-3 and TRBJ2-1; D gene uncertain. Germline loops: CDR1 SGHTA, CDR2 FQGTGA. The CDR3 is made up of 16 amino acids. Trimming took 4 bases from V and 3 from J, leaving 16 bases between them. DNA of the CDR3: TGTGCCAGCAGCTCCGGAGCATTAAACTTCTACAATGAGCAGTTCTTC. Amino acid sequence: CASSSGALNFYNEQFF.

In its sample, this clonotype was seen a few times. In nucleotides, the CDR3 is TGTGCCAGCAGTCCTACAGGGAAAGCTAACTATGGCTACACCTTC. Translated: CASSPTGKANYGYTF. This chain links TRBV6-6 with TRBJ1-2, with D perhaps TRBD1 (6 bases). CDR1 and CDR2 (germline): MNHNY, SVGAGI (reference sequence). The CDR3 is 15 amino acids. V lost 5 bases and J 0 bases, leaving 13 bases between the germline ends.

This clonotype was seen only a few times. The chain is built from TRBV5-6 and TRBJ2-1; the match to TRBD2 covers 9 bases. This CDR3 is 15 amino acids long. Germline V gene sequence: CDR1 SGHDT, CDR2 YYEEEE. Unmatched junction bases numbered 9, after V lost 2 bases and J lost 9 bases. Here the CDR3 DNA reads TGTGCCAGCAGCTTTTCTAGCGGGGCGTTTCTTGAGCAGTTCTTC. Translating it yields CASSFSSGAFLEQFF.

V and J are TRBV5-1 and TRBJ2-2, with TRBD1 identical over 9 bases. Germline trimming cut 3 bases from V and 6 bases from J; bases unmatched to any gene: 9. The length of the CDR3 is 16 residues. Germline V lookup: CDR1 SGHRS, CDR2 YFSETQ. DNA for the CDR3: TGCGCCAGCAGCTCCCAGAACAGGGGGCTTTCCGGGGAGCTGTTTTTT. Its protein is CASSSQNRGLSGELFF.

This chain's CDR3 is CASSQVAVGYSNQPQHF. CDR3 DNA: TGCGCCAGCAGCCAAGTGGCCGTCGGCTATAGCAATCAGCCCCAGCATTTT. The V and J genes are TRBV4-1 and TRBJ1-5; D gene ambiguous. V was clipped by 1 base and J by 0 bases, with 13 bases between them. The V gene's germline CDR1 is MGHRA and CDR2 YSYEKL. The CDR3 has 17 residues.

This clonotype was seen only a few times. A much larger clone lies a single base off, so this may be a read error. This rearrangement joins TRBV29-1 to TRBJ2-5; no definite D call. The length of the CDR3 is 11 residues. Germline CDR1 SQVTM, CDR2 ANQGSEA. V was cut by 7 bases and J by 4 bases, with 10 bases left in between. The CDR3 nucleotides are TGCAGCGGTGTAGAGGCAGAGACCCAGTACTTC. This sequence encodes CSGVEAETQYF.